Listed here is a single T cell receptor (beta chain). This sample is drawn from a study of blood T cell repertoires in COVID-19. Study-wide background: Italy, Spain and the United States were the sources of the convalescent and acute COVID-19 samples. T cells, B-cell-depleted T cells, or PBMCs supplied cDNA or gDNA.

CDR1 is SGHNT and CDR2 is YENEEA in the germline V gene. The CDR3 contains 12 residues. Trimming removed 5 bases at V and 2 bases at J, with 6 bases between. Authors' processing steps: The assay estimated nucleated cells by amplifying reference gene primers. Produced via immunoSEQ multiplex PCR; TCRdb's table is partial and in-frame only. Clonal size and the V and J genes are those of that table, whereas D and trimming came from the DNA. This sample has some 240,000 clones, with roughly nine tenths found just once. Sample: peripheral blood. The V call is TRBV11-3, the J call TRBJ2-5; D remains unclear. This TCR derives from a woman in her thirties or forties who had recovered from COVID-19. The CDR3 region is CASSTTQETQYF. The CDR3 DNA is TGTGCCAGCAGCACTACGCAAGAGACCCAGTACTTC.